This entry describes one T cell receptor beta chain. Sequencing used immunoSEQ multiplex PCR; TCRdb keeps in-frame clones, though not all of them. Here the sample spans approximately 460,000 clones, roughly three quarters being singletons. This entry belongs to a study of shared clonotypes between healthy human individuals. This sequence was found in a woman aged 40 to 50 in good health. Some clones in this sample may be carry-over from other donors' samples. The sample comprised PBMCs.

The DNA of the CDR3 is TGTGCCTGGGGGCGGGAGTCCTATGGCTACACCTTC. This gives the protein CAWGRESYGYTF. The genes are TRBV30 and TRBJ1-2; no definite D call. CDR3 size: 12 residues. Per the germline V gene, CDR1 is GTSNPN and CDR2 is SVGIG (reference sequence). Trimming took off 5 bases at V and 4 bases at J, with 11 bases between the two ends.